The clone carrying this T cell receptor (beta chain) was counted between two and nine times. Between 1 and 8 samples per patient were obtained, pretreatment and on-treatment. This specimen comes from a study of PD-L1 blockade in urothelial cancer. CDR3 length: 16 residues. Trimming shortened V by 4 bases and J by 4 bases, and 19 bases separated the two germline ends. Germline assignment: CDR1 SNHLY and CDR2 FYNNEI. TCRdb's table, derived via immunoSEQ multiplex PCR, lists solely in-frame clones and lacks some. Among about 110,000 clones listed, 70% to 90% were seen once. The sequences come from PBMCs, collected around atezolizumab (anti-PD-L1) treatment. This clonotype was obtained from a man aged 45-60 years with urothelial cancer. This chain joins TRBV2 and TRBJ1-2, with a possible D match to TRBD1 (6 bases). This CDR3 is CASSAVAQGGGYGYTF. The CDR3 DNA sequence: TGTGCCAGCAGTGCGGTGGCACAGGGAGGGGGCTATGGCTACACCTTC.